This TCR beta chain was observed in a study of a mutant IDH1 vaccine in newly diagnosed glioma. Study details: Patients arrived already treated with radiotherapy, temozolomide, or both, most having had both. Week 35 brought visit V12, which was followed by visit V13 at week 47.

Specified time point: week 47, end of study. Vaccination comprised doses that each held 300 ug of mutant IDH1 20-mer peptide, plus topical imiquimod. Donors had new IDH1-mutant astrocytomas of WHO grade 3 or 4 (ATRX-lost). This CDR3 is 15 amino acids long. Trimming shortened V by 1 base and J by 4 bases, and 11 bases separated the two germline ends. Germline assignment: CDR1 SEHNR and CDR2 FQNEAQ (reference sequence). Broader study findings: With respect to changes in top peripheral T cell clonotypes, pseudoprogression seemed unrelated.

Note on this clone: Its antigen remains unknown.

Produced via immunoSEQ multiplex PCR; TCRdb's table is partial and in-frame only. This table holds about 59,000 clones, less than 90% found once. The V gene is TRBV7-9, the J gene TRBJ1-5; no reliable D call. The source material was PBMCs, sampled from a glioma patient whose treatment included an IDH1 peptide vaccine. The TCR comes from a man aged 25 to 40 with glioma. CDR3 sequence reads: CASSLVDGSNQPQHF. The CDR3 nucleotides read TGTGCCAGCAGCTTAGTCGATGGGAGTAATCAGCCCCAGCATTTT. Full variable domain (outside the CDR3, taken from reference TRBV7-9 and TRBJ1-5): DTGVSQNPRHKITKRGQNVTFRCDPISEHNRLYWYRQTLGQGPEFLTYFQNEAQLEKSRLLSDRFSAERPKGSFSTLEIQRTEQGDSAMYLCASSLVDGSNQPQHFGDGTRLSIL.